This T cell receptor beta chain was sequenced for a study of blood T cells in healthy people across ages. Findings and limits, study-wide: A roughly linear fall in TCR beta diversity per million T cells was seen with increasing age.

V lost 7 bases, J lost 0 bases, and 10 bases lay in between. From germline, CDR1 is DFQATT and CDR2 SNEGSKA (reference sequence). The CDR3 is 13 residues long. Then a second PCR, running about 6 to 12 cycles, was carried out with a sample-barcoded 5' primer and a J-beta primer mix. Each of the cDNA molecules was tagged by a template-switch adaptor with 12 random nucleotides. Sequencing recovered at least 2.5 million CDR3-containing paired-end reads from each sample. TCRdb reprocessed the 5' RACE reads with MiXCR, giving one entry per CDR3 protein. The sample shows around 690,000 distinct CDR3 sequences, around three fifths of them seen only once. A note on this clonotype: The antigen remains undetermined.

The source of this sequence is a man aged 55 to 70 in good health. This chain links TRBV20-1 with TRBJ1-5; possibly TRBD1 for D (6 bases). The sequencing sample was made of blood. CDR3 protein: CSGRQVSNQPQHF. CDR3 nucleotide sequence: TGCAGTGGGCGACAGGTTAGCAATCAGCCCCAGCATTTT.